These 29 T cell receptor beta chains share one sample of origin, sequenced in a study of CD8+ T cells in alopecia areata. RNA extraction was followed by reverse transcription into cDNA, which acted as the sequencing template. Sequencing used immunoSEQ multiplex PCR; TCRdb keeps in-frame clones, though not all of them. The sample contains 140,000 to 150,000 clones, about 59% of which appear only once. This sample's treatment: oral pan-JAK inhibitor, 5-10 mg twice daily. The sample in question was CD8+ T cells sorted from blood, obtained at week 4, from a patient treated with tofacitinib. These receptors all come from a human donor with alopecia areata.

This clone has more than one count but fewer than ten. The chain carries TRBV5-8 and TRBJ1-5, with a possible D match to TRBD1 (5 bases). The V end was cut by 3 bases, the J end by 7 bases, with 11 bases between. Germline V CDR1 and CDR2: SGHTS, YDEGEE. The CDR3 runs to 13 residues. CDR3 residues: CASSWDYGQPQHF. The DNA for the CDR3 is TGTGCCAGCAGCTGGGACTACGGCCAGCCCCAGCATTTT.

V gene TRBV6-1 combines with J gene TRBJ2-3, with 9 bases that match TRBD2. The CDR3 is made up of 14 amino acids. Looked up from germline, CDR1 is MNHNS and CDR2 is SASEGT. The J segment lost 4 bases and the V segment lost 5 bases, leaving 4 bases of the junction unmatched. This CDR3 reads CASSSASGADTQYF. CDR3 DNA sequence: TGTGCCAGCAGTTCGGCTAGCGGGGCAGATACGCAGTATTTT.

The V call is TRBV15, the J call TRBJ1-6; the D is unclear. Germline V gene sequence: CDR1 LNHNV, CDR2 YYDKDF (reference sequence). This CDR3 contains 14 residues. The V gene lost 0 bases and the J gene lost 1 base, with 1 base spanning the gap. CDR3 in DNA: TGTGCCACCAGCAGAGAGTCCTATAATTCACCCCTCCACTTT. Amino acids: CATSRESYNSPLHF.

V and J are TRBV13 and TRBJ2-5, with D maybe TRBD2 (7 bases). Germline V gene data show CDR1 as PRHDT and CDR2 as FYEKMQ (reference sequence). The CDR3 has 14 amino acids. The V and J ends lost 2 bases and 4 bases respectively, with 11 bases between them. Here the CDR3 DNA reads TGTGCCAGCAGCTTATGGGGGGGCGGAGAGACCCAGTACTTC. Its translation: CASSLWGGGETQYF.

J is TRBJ1-1 and V is TRBV29-1; TRBD1 matches at 9 bases. V lost 6 bases and J lost 5; bases outside the gene matches: 7. Germline CDR1 and CDR2: SQVTM and ANQGSEA. The CDR3 is 13 residues long. DNA of the CDR3: TGCAGCGTCGACTCACAGGGGGCTACTGAAGCTTTCTTT. This sequence encodes CSVDSQGATEAFF.

V gene TRBV4-1 combines with J gene TRBJ2-5; the match to TRBD1 covers 9 bases. The V and J ends lost 1 base and 5 bases, in that order; junction bases with no gene match: 8. Germline values: CDR1 MGHRA, CDR2 YSYEKL. The CDR3 extends over 16 amino acids. DNA of the CDR3: TGCGCCAGCAGCCAAGGACCCGGGACAGGGCGGGAGACCCAGTACTTC. It specifies CASSQGPGTGRETQYF.

This clone was detected only a few times. This chain connects TRBV6-1 to TRBJ2-7; 10 bases line up with TRBD1. V lost 2 bases to trimming and J lost 5 bases; unmatched junction nucleotides: 6. CDR1 MNHNS and CDR2 SASEGT come from the germline V gene. There are 15 residues in the CDR3. CDR3 sequence (DNA): TGTGCCAGCAGTGAACCGGGACAGGGGCTCCACGAGCAGTACTTC. Translating gives CASSEPGQGLHEQYF.

The V and J genes are TRBV4-1 and TRBJ1-5, with D perhaps TRBD1 (5 bases). CDR3 length equals 14 residues. V was clipped by 4 bases and J by 5 bases, with 12 bases between them. The germline V gene has CDR1 MGHRA and CDR2 YSYEKL. CDR3 coding DNA: TGCGCCAGCAGCCCCAGGACATTCGATCAGCCCCAGCATTTT. This codes for CASSPRTFDQPQHF.

This clone was seen a handful of times. The rearrangement links TRBV29-1 to TRBJ2-5; D gene uncertain. TRBJ2-7 matches the DNA end more closely, so the J call is doubtful. The V gene's germline CDR1 is SQVTM and CDR2 ANQGSEA. The CDR3 is 14 amino acids. This CDR3 is CSVRKTSNSYEQYF. The CDR3 DNA reads TGCAGCGTTAGAAAGACCTCTAATTCCTACGAGCAGTACTTC.

V gene TRBV2 combines with J gene TRBJ2-2; 7 bases are a match to TRBD2. CDR1 and CDR2 (germline): SNHLY, FYNNEI. CDR3 length: 14 residues. Losses at the gene ends were 9 bases for V and 3 bases for J; bases not matched to a gene: 7. The CDR3 sequence is CASARGTYTGELFF. The CDR3 bases are TGTGCCAGTGCGCGGGGGACCTACACCGGGGAGCTGTTTTTT.

This rearrangement joins TRBV4-3 to TRBJ1-2; weak D call: TRBD1 (5 bases). CDR1 is LGHNA and CDR2 is YSLEER in the germline V gene. V was shortened by 0 bases and J by 3 bases, with 11 bases between the two germline ends. The CDR3 runs to 15 residues. The CDR3 region is CASSQDPRVDYGYTF. CDR3 coding DNA: TGCGCCAGCAGCCAAGATCCCAGGGTTGACTATGGCTACACCTTC.

In this sample, this clone turned up once. The V gene is TRBV2, the J gene TRBJ1-5; TRBD1 matches 7 bases. This CDR3 comprises 14 residues. Germline-derived CDR1 and CDR2 are SNHLY and FYNNEI. Germline trimming cut 6 bases from V and 0 bases from J; bases unmatched to any gene: 2. The DNA of the CDR3 is TGTGCCAGCAGGTACAGGGGTAGCAATCAGCCCCAGCATTTT. Translated, it gives CASRYRGSNQPQHF.

The CDR3, as DNA: TGTGCCAGCAGTTACAGGGGGCTTGGTGAAGCTTTCTTT. Its protein product is CASSYRGLGEAFF. The rearrangement joins TRBV6-5 to TRBJ1-1, with 7 bases matching TRBD1. Trimming took 2 bases from V and 7 from J; bases not matched to a gene: 4. The CDR3 runs to 13 residues. The germline V gene has CDR1 MNHEY and CDR2 SVGAGI.

V usage is TRBV5-6 and J usage is TRBJ1-1, with D unresolved. This CDR3 has 12 amino acids. Germline V CDR1 and CDR2: SGHDT, YYEEEE. With 0 bases removed from V and 9 bases from J, the gap between germline ends came to 9 bases. The CDR3: CASSLADGKAFF. In DNA form, the CDR3 reads TGTGCCAGCAGCTTGGCGGACGGAAAAGCTTTCTTT.

This clone showed up just a few times. The chain combines TRBV7-9 with TRBJ1-1; no definite D call. V was clipped by 5 bases and J by 6 bases, with 10 bases between them. Germline V gene sequence: CDR1 SEHNR, CDR2 FQNEAQ (reference sequence). CDR3 size: 12 residues. In DNA, the CDR3 is TGTGCCAGCAGCGATGTCCTTCCTGAAGCTTTCTTT. Protein sequence: CASSDVLPEAFF.

This clone was found a few times. The chain is built from TRBV29-1 and TRBJ2-5; 11 bases are a match to TRBD2. The germline gives CDR1 SQVTM, CDR2 ANQGSEA. The V segment lost 6 bases and the J segment 5 bases; nucleotides outside the gene matches: 11. The CDR3 loop spans 15 amino acids. The chain's CDR3 is CSVGTIAGGEETQYF. In DNA form, the CDR3 reads TGCAGCGTCGGTACCATAGCGGGGGGGGAGGAGACCCAGTACTTC.

This chain joins TRBV19 and TRBJ1-5; 8 bases agree with TRBD1. The V segment lost 4 bases and the J segment 6 bases; nucleotides outside the gene matches: 11. Germline-derived CDR1 and CDR2 are LNHDA and SQIVND (reference sequence). The CDR3 consists of 16 residues. The CDR3 DNA sequence: TGTGCCAGTAGTACGGACAGGGAGGGGGGTTTTCAGCCCCAGCATTTT. It yields the protein CASSTDREGGFQPQHF.

The genes are TRBV4-1 and TRBJ1-6; TRBD1 is a possible D gene (6 bases). Germline lookup yields CDR1 MGHRA and CDR2 YSYEKL. The CDR3 runs 18 residues. Trimming shortened V by 3 bases and J by 7 bases, and 22 bases separated the two germline ends. CDR3 sequence (DNA): TGCGCCAGCAGCCAGAAAACGACCGGGCTCCAGGGGAATTCACCCCTCCACTTT. Protein product: CASSQKTTGLQGNSPLHF.

A note on this clone: The junction departs from germline at one end; a sequencing error may be responsible. The rearrangement links TRBV11-2 to TRBJ1-6; D perhaps matches TRBD1 (5 bases). CDR1 SGHAT and CDR2 FQNNGV come from the germline V gene. The CDR3 is 14 residues long. CDR3 loop: CASSPRGYSSPLHF. The CDR3 DNA reads TGTGCCAGCAGCCCGAGGGGATATAGTTCACCCCTCCACTTT.

V and J are TRBV6-5 and TRBJ2-7; no definite D call. The CDR3 loop spans 13 amino acids. CDR1 is MNHEY, CDR2 SVGAGI, per germline. The ends were cut back, 2 bases at V and 1 base at J, with 6 bases in the middle. The CDR3 region has the DNA TGTGCCAGCAGTTACGAGTTTTCCTACGAGCAGTACTTC. It is translated as CASSYEFSYEQYF.

This chain connects TRBV7-2 to TRBJ1-5; 8 bases align to TRBD1. The V gene's germline CDR1 is SGHTA and CDR2 FQGNSA. J gave up 9 bases and V 5 bases, and 9 bases lay outside the gene matches. This CDR3 has 14 amino acids. CDR3 residues: CASSIGQGLWPQHF. CDR3 DNA sequence: TGTGCCAGCAGCATCGGACAGGGCCTCTGGCCCCAGCATTTT.

The V gene is TRBV15, the J gene TRBJ1-5; 8 bases match TRBD1. The germline gives CDR1 LNHNV, CDR2 YYDKDF (reference sequence). The CDR3 totals 15 residues. The V segment lost 7 bases and the J segment 2 bases; nucleotides outside the gene matches: 7. In nucleotides, the CDR3 is TGTGCCACCACCCTCGCAGGGGGCGGCAATCAGCCCCAGCATTTT. Translation gives CATTLAGGGNQPQHF.

V usage is TRBV5-1 and J usage is TRBJ1-1, with 8 bases aligning to TRBD1. The junction had 7 bases not matched to a gene; V was cut back by 3 bases and J by 3 bases. Germline V gene lookup returns CDR1 SGHRS and CDR2 YFSETQ. The CDR3 runs to 15 residues. The CDR3 sequence: CASSWTGRSYTEAFF. CDR3 in DNA: TGCGCCAGCAGCTGGACAGGGAGGTCCTACACTGAAGCTTTCTTT.

The J gene is TRBJ2-2, the V gene TRBV6-5; D possibly matches TRBD1 or TRBD2 (5 bases each). Germline V gives CDR1 MNHEY, CDR2 SVGAGI. CDR3 size: 14 residues. V gave up 0 bases and J gave up 6 bases, with 8 bases separating them. CDR3 region: CASSYSKGPGELFF. The CDR3, as DNA: TGTGCCAGCAGTTACTCGAAGGGACCCGGGGAGCTGTTTTTT.

This clone appeared a few times. The V gene is TRBV29-1, the J gene TRBJ1-4; D gene ambiguous. The V gene's germline CDR1 is SQVTM and CDR2 ANQGSEA. There are 13 residues in the CDR3. The germline V and J ends were trimmed by 4 bases and 0 bases, with 6 bases remaining between them. The CDR3 reads CSVAATTNEKLFF. The CDR3 coding sequence is TGCAGCGTTGCCGCGACAACTAATGAAAAACTGTTTTTT. Full variable domain (missing parts from reference TRBV29-1 and TRBJ1-4): SAVISQKPSRDICQRGTSLTIQCQVDSQVTMMFWYRQQPGQSLTLIATANQGSEATYESGFVIDKFPISRPNLTFSTLTVSNMSPEDSSIYLCSVAATTNEKLFFGSGTQLSVL.

The sample holds a few counts of this clone. The V and J genes are TRBV2 and TRBJ2-7; 7 positions agree with TRBD1. Germline CDR1 SNHLY, CDR2 FYNNEI. The CDR3 totals 15 residues. Unmatched junction bases numbered 10, after V lost 2 bases and J lost 6 bases. The CDR3 protein is CASSESFGTAVEQYF. The DNA of the CDR3 is TGTGCCAGCAGTGAATCTTTCGGGACAGCAGTCGAGCAGTACTTC.

This clone has more than one count but fewer than ten. The chain links TRBV7-8 to TRBJ1-5; D not certain. V was pared by 1 base and J by 8 bases, with 15 bases between. Germline CDR1 reads SGHVS; CDR2 reads FQNEAQ. The CDR3 is 15 amino acids. CDR3 sequence reads: CASSLEGRIREPQHF. DNA of the CDR3: TGTGCCAGCAGCTTAGAAGGACGGATCCGAGAGCCCCAGCATTTT.

The rearrangement uses TRBV30 and TRBJ1-1; TRBD1 agrees at 8 bases. CDR1 is GTSNPN and CDR2 is SVGIG in the germline V gene (reference sequence). The CDR3 has 14 residues. J gave up 1 base and V 1 base, and 2 bases lay outside the gene matches. As DNA, the CDR3 is TGTGCCTGGAGTGGGGGACAGGAGAACACTGAAGCTTTCTTT. This encodes CAWSGGQENTEAFF.

This clone showed up just once. This chain uses TRBV15 with TRBJ1-2; 9 bases map to TRBD1. The germline gives CDR1 LNHNV, CDR2 YYDKDF (reference sequence). The CDR3 spans 14 residues. Trimming took 6 bases from V and 8 from J; bases not matched to a gene: 10. In DNA form, the CDR3 reads TGTGCCACCAGACGTACCGGGACAGGGCCCGGCTACACCTTC. Its translation is CATRRTGTGPGYTF.